The rows below give T cell receptor beta chains drawn from one sample of a study of blood T cells in healthy people across ages. TCRdb used MiXCR to reprocess the 5' RACE reads, holding one entry per CDR3 protein. The sample contains roughly 560,000 distinct CDR3 sequences, about 25% of which appear only once. A further study also used this sample, focusing on T cells of mothers and their children.

The sample was blood. Receptor source: a boy between 10 and 17 years old in good health. The CDR3 runs from the conserved cysteine through the conserved F or W. Fields, in order: J gene, D gene, V gene, clone size, CDR3 protein, CDR3 DNA. D genes are given only for firm matches. Size is omitted from some rows. Given values are once, few, many or a class for expanded clones.

TRBJ2-7 TRBD1 TRBV28 NA CASSSRDRGLVEQYF TGTGCCAGCAGTTCCCGGGACAGGGGGCTTGTCGAGCAGTACTTC
TRBJ1-4 NA TRBV19 few CASSMRDGDEKLFF TGTGCCAGTAGTATGCGGGACGGAGATGAAAAACTGTTTTTT
TRBJ2-1 NA TRBV4-1 few CASSQATNEQFF TGCGCCAGCAGCCAAGCTACTAATGAGCAGTTCTTC
TRBJ1-1 NA TRBV5-6 NA CASSFRGVTEAFF TGTGCCAGCAGCTTTCGGGGGGTTACTGAAGCTTTCTTT
TRBJ2-7 NA TRBV29-1 many CSVADMGGEQYF TGCAGCGTTGCGGACATGGGCGGCGAGCAGTACTTC
TRBJ1-4 NA TRBV5-1 many CASSQNTGPNEKLFF TGCGCCAGCAGCCAAAACACGGGGCCGAATGAAAAACTGTTTTTT
TRBJ2-7 TRBD1 TRBV25-1 NA CASSAGTGDLSEQYF TGTGCCAGCAGTGCGGGGACAGGGGATCTCTCCGAGCAGTACTTC
TRBJ2-1 TRBD2 TRBV5-1 few CASSLELAGGHEQFF TGCGCCAGCAGCTTGGAACTAGCGGGAGGCCATGAGCAGTTCTTC
TRBJ1-4 NA TRBV6-1 NA CASAEGGREKLFF TGTGCCAGCGCAGAGGGGGGACGCGAAAAACTGTTTTTT
TRBJ1-6 NA TRBV6-5 NA CASSYRGLPNSPLHF TGTGCCAGCAGTTACCGAGGGCTCCCTAATTCACCCCTCCACTTT
TRBJ2-5 NA TRBV18 NA CASSPGLQQETQYF TGTGCCAGCTCTCCCGGACTCCAGCAAGAGACCCAGTACTTC
TRBJ2-4 NA TRBV7-9 NA CASSPVNLNIQYF TGTGCCAGCAGCCCCGTTAATTTAAACATTCAGTACTTC
TRBJ2-1 NA TRBV5-6 many CASSLRLGPYSEQFF TGTGCCAGCAGCCTTAGGCTGGGGCCTTACAGTGAGCAGTTCTTC
TRBJ2-7 TRBD1 TRBV6-2/TRBV6-3 NA CASRPDTGDEQYF TGTGCCAGCAGGCCCGATACAGGGGACGAGCAGTACTTC
TRBJ1-5 TRBD1 TRBV7-9 many CASSLGQGASSNQPQHF TGTGCCAGCAGCTTAGGACAGGGGGCGTCCAGCAATCAGCCCCAGCATTTT
TRBJ2-7 NA TRBV10-3 NA CAISERQVSYEQYF TGTGCCATCAGTGAGAGACAGGTCTCCTACGAGCAGTACTTC